This T cell receptor beta chain was sequenced in a study of blood T cell repertoires in COVID-19. Trimming cost V 6 bases and J 6 bases; bases outside gene matches: 14. Germline-derived CDR1 and CDR2 are MNHEY and SVGEGT. There are 15 residues in the CDR3. Using immunoSEQ multiplex PCR, the repertoire was profiled, and TCRdb retains in-frame clones only, with some absent. The sample lists some 250,000 clones, roughly 88% occurring once. The sequencing input was peripheral blood. The rearrangement links TRBV6-2 or TRBV6-3 to TRBJ2-7, with TRBD2 matching 7 bases. This clonotype was obtained from a woman aged 30 to 39 with acute or convalescent COVID-19. CDR3 DNA sequence: TGTGCCAGCAGCCCCCGACCGACTAGCTTCGGCGAGCAGTACTTC. Protein product: CASSPRPTSFGEQYF.